The text below deals with one T cell receptor beta chain. Its antigen is undetermined. These data are taken from a study of OX40 agonist ivuxolimab in advanced cancers. This CDR3 contains 16 residues. V was clipped by 2 bases and J by 7 bases, with 15 bases between them. CDR1 MNHEY and CDR2 SMNVEV come from the germline V gene (reference sequence). The repertoire was sequenced with immunoSEQ multiplex PCR; TCRdb's copy has only in-frame clones and lacks some. The repertoire holds 70,000 to 95,000 clones, with about 91% as singletons. Study-level points and caveats: Fewer expanded clones were found on average in CD4+ than in CD8+ T cells.

This TCR was recovered from an adult with an advanced solid tumor such as melanoma, head and neck, liver or kidney cancer. Source: CD4+ or CD8+ T cells sorted from blood, taken in a trial of the OX40 agonist ivuxolimab. This chain uses TRBV27 with TRBJ1-6, with D perhaps matching TRBD1 (6 bases). For the CDR3, the DNA is TGTGCCAGCAGTTTAAGTTTGGACAGAGTGAATTCACCCCTCCACTTT. As protein: CASSLSLDRVNSPLHF.